Presented here are 7 T cell receptor beta chains from one specimen sequenced in a study of T cell responses to AZD1222 COVID-19 vaccine. Sequencing was performed with immunoSEQ multiplex PCR; in TCRdb, only in-frame clones are kept and a portion is missing. The sample holds just over 150,000 clones, 85% to 95% seen once. Here the sequenced sample was peripheral blood, taken 28 days after the second AZD1222 dose. The receptors here all came from an adult who received the AZD1222 COVID-19 vaccine.

The V and J genes are TRBV7-2 and TRBJ2-1, with D perhaps matching TRBD1 or TRBD2 (5 bases each). Germline CDR1 reads SGHTA; CDR2 reads FQGNSA. Trimming removed 5 bases from V and 0 bases from J, with 17 bases in between. The CDR3 covers 17 residues. In nucleotides, the CDR3 is TGTGCCAGCAGCCGCTATCAGAGGGGTAGCTCCTACAATGAGCAGTTCTTC. Translated: CASSRYQRGSSYNEQFF.

J is TRBJ2-6 and V is TRBV19, with TRBD1 identical over 12 bases. J gave up 3 bases and V 5 bases, and 5 bases lay outside the gene matches. Germline V gives CDR1 LNHDA, CDR2 SQIVND (reference sequence). The CDR3 consists of 17 residues. CDR3 DNA sequence: TGTGCCAGTAGTCCGGGACAGGGGGCTAGTGGGGCCAACGTCCTGACTTTC. Its translation: CASSPGQGASGANVLTF.

This chain joins TRBV12-3 or TRBV12-4 and TRBJ2-7; maybe TRBD1 (5 bases). This CDR3 is 13 amino acids long. With 4 bases removed from V and 0 bases from J, the gap between germline ends came to 7 bases. The CDR3 loop is CASSYRNSYEQYF. CDR3 nucleotides: TGTGCCAGCAGTTACAGGAACTCCTACGAGCAGTACTTC.

V is TRBV28 and J is TRBJ2-7; 7 bases line up with TRBD1. CDR3 length: 13 residues. Trimming removed 10 bases from V and 2 bases from J; junction bases left unmatched: 8. The germline V gene encodes CDR1 MDHEN and CDR2 SYDVKM. In DNA form, the CDR3 reads TGTGCCACACGCCGACAGGGCCCCTACGAGCAGTACTTC. Translating it yields CATRRQGPYEQYF.

The chain combines TRBV29-1 with TRBJ1-2; D is possibly TRBD1 (6 bases). The V gene lost 4 bases and the J gene lost 5 bases, with 14 bases spanning the gap. The CDR3 is made up of 13 amino acids. The germline CDR1 and CDR2 sequences are SQVTM and ANQGSEA. The CDR3 DNA sequence: TGCAGCGTTGTACAGGGTGCTGGATATGGCTACACCTTC. It is translated as CSVVQGAGYGYTF.

The rearrangement links TRBV7-3 to TRBJ2-2; no reliable D call. CDR3 length: 14 amino acids. The germline V gene encodes CDR1 SGHTA and CDR2 FQGTGA. With 2 bases removed from V and 5 bases from J, the gap between germline ends came to 9 bases. The CDR3 bases are TGTGCCAGCAGCTTAGGTCGGTGGACCGGGGAGCTGTTTTTT. Protein product: CASSLGRWTGELFF.

The CDR3 sequence: CASSQAASGRHYEQYF. CDR3 bases: TGTGCCAGCAGCCAAGCTGCTAGCGGGAGACACTACGAGCAGTACTTC. V and J are TRBV3-1 (or the pseudogene TRBV3-2) and TRBJ2-7; 10 nucleotides agree with TRBD2. In germline, CDR1 is LGHDT, CDR2 YNNKEL (reference sequence). The CDR3 is 16 amino acids. J lost 3 bases, V lost 1 base, and 6 bases had no gene match.